This T cell receptor beta chain was sequenced for a study of T cell repertoires in cytomegalovirus infection. Study-level background: Both CMV infection and a matching HLA type were indicated by public TCR beta signatures. Study-wide results and caveats: HLA-C-restricted TCR beta clonotypes specific for CMV led the ex vivo response. Pooled public TCR beta family frequency picked out CMV carriers with the relevant HLA.

TCRdb reprocessed the reads with MiXCR, giving one entry per CDR3 protein. The table lists some 700,000 distinct CDR3 sequences, approximately 40% of them singletons. Trimming left V 6 bases short and J 0 bases short, with 14 bases between. This CDR3 region has 15 residues. Germline V gene lookup returns CDR1 LNHDA and CDR2 SQIVND (reference sequence). In this sample, this clonotype turned up a few times. Its antigen is as yet unknown. Sequencing was carried out using PBMCs. The sequence came from a human donor in good health (CMV status not recorded). Some clones in this sample may be carry-over from other donors' samples. The chain recombines TRBV19 with TRBJ1-1; unclear D gene. The CDR3: CASSPFPVLNTEAFF. As DNA, the CDR3 is TGTGCCAGTAGCCCTTTTCCGGTTTTGAACACTGAAGCTTTCTTT.